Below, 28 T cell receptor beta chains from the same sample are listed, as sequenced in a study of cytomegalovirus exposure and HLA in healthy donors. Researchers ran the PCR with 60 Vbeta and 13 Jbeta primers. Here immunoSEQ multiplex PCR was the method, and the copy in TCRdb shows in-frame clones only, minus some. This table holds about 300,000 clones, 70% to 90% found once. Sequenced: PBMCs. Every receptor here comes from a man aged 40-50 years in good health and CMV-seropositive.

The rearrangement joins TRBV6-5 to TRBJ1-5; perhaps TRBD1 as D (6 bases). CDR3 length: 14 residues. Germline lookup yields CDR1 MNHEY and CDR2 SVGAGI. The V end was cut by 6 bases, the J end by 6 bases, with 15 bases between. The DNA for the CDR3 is TGTGCCAGCAGCCAAAGGGGGTATGGTCAGCCCCAGCATTTT. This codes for CASSQRGYGQPQHF.

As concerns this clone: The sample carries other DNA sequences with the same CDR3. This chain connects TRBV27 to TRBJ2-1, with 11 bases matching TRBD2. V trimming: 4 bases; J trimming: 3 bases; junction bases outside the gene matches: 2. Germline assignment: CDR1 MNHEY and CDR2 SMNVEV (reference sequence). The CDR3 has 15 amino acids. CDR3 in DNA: TGTGCCAGCAGTTGGGGACTAGCGGACTACAATGAGCAGTTCTTC. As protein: CASSWGLADYNEQFF.

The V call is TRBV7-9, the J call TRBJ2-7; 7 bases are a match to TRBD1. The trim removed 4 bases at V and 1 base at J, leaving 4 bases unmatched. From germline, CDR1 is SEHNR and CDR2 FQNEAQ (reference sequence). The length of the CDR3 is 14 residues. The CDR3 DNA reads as TGTGCCAGCAGCTCGGGACAGCGGTCCTACGAGCAGTACTTC. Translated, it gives CASSSGQRSYEQYF.

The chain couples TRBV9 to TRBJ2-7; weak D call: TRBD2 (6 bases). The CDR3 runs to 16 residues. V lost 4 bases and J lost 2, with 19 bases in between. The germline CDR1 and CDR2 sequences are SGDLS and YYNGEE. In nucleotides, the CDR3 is TGTGCCAGCAGCCCCCCTTTAGCGGACCTTCCCTACGAGCAGTACTTC. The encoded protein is CASSPPLADLPYEQYF.

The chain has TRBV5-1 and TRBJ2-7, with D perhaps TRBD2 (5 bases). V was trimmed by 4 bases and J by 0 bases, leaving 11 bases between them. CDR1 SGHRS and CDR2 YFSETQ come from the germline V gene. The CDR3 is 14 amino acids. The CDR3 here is CASSAGFSSYEQYF. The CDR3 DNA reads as TGCGCCAGCAGCGCGGGCTTCAGCTCCTACGAGCAGTACTTC. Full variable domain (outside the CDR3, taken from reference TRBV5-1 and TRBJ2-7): KAGVTQTPRYLIKTRGQQVTLSCSPISGHRSVSWYQQTPGQGLQFLFEYFSETQRNKGNFPGRFSGRQFSNSRSEMNVSTLELGDSALYLCASSAGFSSYEQYFGPGTRLTVT.

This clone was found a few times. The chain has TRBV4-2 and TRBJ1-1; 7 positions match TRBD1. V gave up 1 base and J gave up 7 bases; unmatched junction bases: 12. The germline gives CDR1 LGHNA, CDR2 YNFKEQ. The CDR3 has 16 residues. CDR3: CASSQVRDSGYGEAFF. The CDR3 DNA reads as TGTGCCAGCAGCCAAGTTAGGGACAGTGGGTATGGTGAAGCTTTCTTT.

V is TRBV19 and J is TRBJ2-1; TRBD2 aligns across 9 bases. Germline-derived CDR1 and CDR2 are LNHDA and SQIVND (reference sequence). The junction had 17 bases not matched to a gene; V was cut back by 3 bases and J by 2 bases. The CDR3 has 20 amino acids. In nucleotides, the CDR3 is TGTGCCAGTAGTATCAAGGGGGGGGGCGAGCGGGAGGTTACCTACAATGAGCAGTTCTTC. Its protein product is CASSIKGGGEREVTYNEQFF.

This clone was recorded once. The CDR3 is CASSPESGRSGEETQYF. In nucleotides, the CDR3 is TGCGCCAGCAGCCCAGAAAGCGGGAGGTCGGGAGAAGAGACCCAGTACTTC. V is TRBV5-1 and J is TRBJ2-5, with 9 bases identical to TRBD2. Unmatched junction bases numbered 13, after V lost 4 bases and J lost 3 bases. Germline lookup yields CDR1 SGHRS and CDR2 YFSETQ. This CDR3 comprises 17 residues.

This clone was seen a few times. The DNA for the CDR3 is TGTGCCAGCAGCTTAAACAGCTACACTGAAGCTTTCTTT. Encoded protein: CASSLNSYTEAFF. This sequence joins TRBV7-3 and TRBJ1-1; D is ambiguous. Germline V lookup: CDR1 SGHTA, CDR2 FQGTGA. The length of the CDR3 is 13 residues. V dropped 1 base and J dropped 3 bases, with 6 bases sitting between them.

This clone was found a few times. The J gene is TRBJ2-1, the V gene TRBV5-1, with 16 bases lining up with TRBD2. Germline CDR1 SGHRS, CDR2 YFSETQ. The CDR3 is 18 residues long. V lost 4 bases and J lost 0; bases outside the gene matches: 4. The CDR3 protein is CASSPGLAGGSSYNEQFF. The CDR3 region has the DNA TGCGCCAGCAGCCCGGGACTAGCGGGAGGGAGCTCCTACAATGAGCAGTTCTTC.

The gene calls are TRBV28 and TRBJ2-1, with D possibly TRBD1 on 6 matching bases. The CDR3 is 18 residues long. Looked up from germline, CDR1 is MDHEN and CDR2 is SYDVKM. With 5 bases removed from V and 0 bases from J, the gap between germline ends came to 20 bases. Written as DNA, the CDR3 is TGTGCCAGCAGTATGACCCGGGACACCCTTAGCTCCTACAATGAGCAGTTCTTC. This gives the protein CASSMTRDTLSSYNEQFF.

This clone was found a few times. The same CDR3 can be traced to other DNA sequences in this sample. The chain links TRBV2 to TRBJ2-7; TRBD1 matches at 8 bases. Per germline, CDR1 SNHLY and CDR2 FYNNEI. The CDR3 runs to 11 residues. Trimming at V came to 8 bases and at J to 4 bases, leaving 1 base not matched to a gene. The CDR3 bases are TGTGCCAGCCGACAGGGGTACGAGCAGTACTTC. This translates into CASRQGYEQYF.

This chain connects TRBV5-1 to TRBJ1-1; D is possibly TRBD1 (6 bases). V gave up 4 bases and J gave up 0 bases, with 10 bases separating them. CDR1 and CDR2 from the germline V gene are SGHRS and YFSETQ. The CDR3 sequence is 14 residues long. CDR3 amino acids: CASSPGTLNTEAFF. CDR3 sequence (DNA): TGCGCCAGCAGCCCCGGGACACTGAACACTGAAGCTTTCTTT.

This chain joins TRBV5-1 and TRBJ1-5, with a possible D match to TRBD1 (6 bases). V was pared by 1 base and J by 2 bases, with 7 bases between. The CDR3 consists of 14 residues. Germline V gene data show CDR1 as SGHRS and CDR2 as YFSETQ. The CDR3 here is CASSLSGGNQPQHF. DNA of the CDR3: TGCGCCAGCAGCTTGTCAGGGGGCAATCAGCCCCAGCATTTT.

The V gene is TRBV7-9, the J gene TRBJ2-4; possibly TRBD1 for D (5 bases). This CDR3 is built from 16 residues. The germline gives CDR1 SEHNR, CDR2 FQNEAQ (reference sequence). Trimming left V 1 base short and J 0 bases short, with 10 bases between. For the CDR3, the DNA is TGTGCCAGCAGCTTAGAACAGGCCTTAGCCAAAAACATTCAGTACTTC. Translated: CASSLEQALAKNIQYF.

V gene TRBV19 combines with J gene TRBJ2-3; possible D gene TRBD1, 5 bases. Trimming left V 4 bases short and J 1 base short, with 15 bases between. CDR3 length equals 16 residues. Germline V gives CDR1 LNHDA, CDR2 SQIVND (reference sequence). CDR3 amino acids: CASSKGSTGRTDTQYF. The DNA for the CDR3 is TGTGCCAGTAGTAAGGGAAGCACAGGCCGCACAGATACGCAGTATTTT.

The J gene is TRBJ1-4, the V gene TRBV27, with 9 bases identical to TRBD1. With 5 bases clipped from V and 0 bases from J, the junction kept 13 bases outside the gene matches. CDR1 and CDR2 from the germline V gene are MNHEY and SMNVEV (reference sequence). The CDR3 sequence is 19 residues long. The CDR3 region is CASSLKALRDRATNEKLFF. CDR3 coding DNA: TGTGCCAGCAGTCTGAAGGCCTTACGGGACAGGGCAACTAATGAAAAACTGTTTTTT.

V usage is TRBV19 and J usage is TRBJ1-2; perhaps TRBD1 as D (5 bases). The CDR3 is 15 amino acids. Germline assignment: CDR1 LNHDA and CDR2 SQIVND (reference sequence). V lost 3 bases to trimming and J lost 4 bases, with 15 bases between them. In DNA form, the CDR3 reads TGTGCCAGTAGTATCCCTGCGGGGCATCCCTATGGCTACACCTTC. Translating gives CASSIPAGHPYGYTF.

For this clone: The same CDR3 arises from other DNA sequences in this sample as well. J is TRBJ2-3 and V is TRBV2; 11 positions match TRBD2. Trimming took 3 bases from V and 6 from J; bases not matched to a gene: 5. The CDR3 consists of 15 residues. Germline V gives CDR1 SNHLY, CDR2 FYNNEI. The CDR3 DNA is TGTGCCAGCAGTGAGCTAGCGGGGGGAGGGGATACGCAGTATTTT. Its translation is CASSELAGGGDTQYF. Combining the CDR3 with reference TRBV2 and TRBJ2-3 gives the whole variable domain EPEVTQTPSHQVTQMGQEVILRCVPISNHLYFYWYRQILGQKVEFLVSFYNNEISEKSEIFDDQFSVERPDGSNFTLKIRSTKLEDSAMYFCASSELAGGGDTQYFGPGTRLTVL.

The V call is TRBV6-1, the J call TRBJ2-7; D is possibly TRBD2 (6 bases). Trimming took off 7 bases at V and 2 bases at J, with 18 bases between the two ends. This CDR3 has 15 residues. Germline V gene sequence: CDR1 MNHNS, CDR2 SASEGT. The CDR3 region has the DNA TGTGCCAGCATGCGTGCCGAGACTAGTCCCTACGAGCAGTACTTC. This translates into CASMRAETSPYEQYF.

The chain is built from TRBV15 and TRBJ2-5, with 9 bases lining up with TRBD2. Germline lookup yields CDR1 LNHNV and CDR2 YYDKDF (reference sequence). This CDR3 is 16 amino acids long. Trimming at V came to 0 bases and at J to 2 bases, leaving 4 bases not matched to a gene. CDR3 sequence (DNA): TGTGCCACCAGCAGAGATCGGGCGGGAGGGCAAGAGACCCAGTACTTC. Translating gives CATSRDRAGGQETQYF.

The CDR3 reads CASSLPLGGGWAQYF. The CDR3 DNA follows: TGTGCCAGCAGTTTGCCGCTCGGGGGTGGGTGGGCCCAGTACTTC. The chain is built from TRBV28 and TRBJ2-5, with TRBD2 as a possible D gene (6 bases). Germline V gene data show CDR1 as MDHEN and CDR2 as SYDVKM. V was shortened by 3 bases and J by 9 bases, with 20 bases between the two germline ends. CDR3 size: 15 residues.

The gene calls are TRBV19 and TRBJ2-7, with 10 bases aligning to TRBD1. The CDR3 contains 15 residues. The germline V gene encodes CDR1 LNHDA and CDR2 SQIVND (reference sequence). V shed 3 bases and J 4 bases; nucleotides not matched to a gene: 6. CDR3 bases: TGTGCCAGTAGTATTCCGGGACAGGGGATTTACGAGCAGTACTTC. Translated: CASSIPGQGIYEQYF.

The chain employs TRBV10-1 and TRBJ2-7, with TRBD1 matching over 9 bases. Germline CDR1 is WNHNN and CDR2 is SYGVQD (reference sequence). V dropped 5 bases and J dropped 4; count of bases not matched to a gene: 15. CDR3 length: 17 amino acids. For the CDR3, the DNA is TGCGCCAGCAGTCCCGACAGGGGGTTGCCGTATGGTTACGAGCAGTACTTC. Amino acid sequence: CASSPDRGLPYGYEQYF.

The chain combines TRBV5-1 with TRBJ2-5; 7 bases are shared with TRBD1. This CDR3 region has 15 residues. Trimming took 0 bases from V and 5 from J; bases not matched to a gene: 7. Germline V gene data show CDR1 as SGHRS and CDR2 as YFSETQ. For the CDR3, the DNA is TGCGCCAGCAGCTTGGGTACAGGGGTGAGGGAGACCCAGTACTTC. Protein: CASSLGTGVRETQYF.

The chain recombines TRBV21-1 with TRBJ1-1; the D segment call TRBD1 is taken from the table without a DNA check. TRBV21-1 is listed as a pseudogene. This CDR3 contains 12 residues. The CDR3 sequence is CASSKPRTEAFF. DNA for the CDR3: TGTGCCAGCAGCAAGCCCAGAACTGAAGCTTTCTTT.

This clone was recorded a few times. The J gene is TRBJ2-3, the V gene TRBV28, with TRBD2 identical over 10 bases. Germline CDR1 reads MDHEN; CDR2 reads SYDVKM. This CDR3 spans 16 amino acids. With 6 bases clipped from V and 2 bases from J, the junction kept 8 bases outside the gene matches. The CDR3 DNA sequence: TGTGCCAGCAGCCACCTAGCGGGAGAAGACACAGATACGCAGTATTTT. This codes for CASSHLAGEDTDTQYF.

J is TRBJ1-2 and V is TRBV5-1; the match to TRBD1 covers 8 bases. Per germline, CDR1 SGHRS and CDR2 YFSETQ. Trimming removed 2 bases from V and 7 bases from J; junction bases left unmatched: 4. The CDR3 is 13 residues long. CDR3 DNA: TGCGCCAGCAGCTTTACAGGGGGAGGTGGCTACACCTTC. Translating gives CASSFTGGGGYTF.